Sequencing of this T cell receptor (beta chain) was carried out in a study of CD8+CD57+ T cells in acquired aplastic anemia. The overall study: CD4+ and CD8+ cells, once sorted, gave DNA averaging approximately 3 ug. Study-wide points: About 30 shared CD8+ CDR3s appeared highly expressed within patients' immunodominant clones.

This clonotype was detected many times. Its antigen is not known. TCR beta VDJ and CDR3 profiling used genomic DNA as template. TCRdb re-called the reads through MiXCR, storing one row per CDR3 protein. Of around 170,000 distinct CDR3 sequences listed, around 47% were seen once; the top ten hold approximately 9.4%. This CDR3 region has 13 residues. Germline V gene lookup returns CDR1 LNHNV and CDR2 YYDKDF (reference sequence). V shed 0 bases and J shed 6 bases, with 8 bases lying between them. Selection for sequencing was limited to patients who had shown CD8+CD57+ cell expansion by flow cytometry. The chain recombines TRBV15 with TRBJ1-1; D may be TRBD1 (5 bases). The specimen was sorted CD4+, CD8+, or CD8+CD57+ T cells (not recorded which) from PBMCs. The sequence came from a human donor with aplastic anemia. For the CDR3, the DNA is TGTGCCACCAGCAGAGATTGGGACGCTGAAGCTTTCTTT. It specifies CATSRDWDAEAFF.